The entry that follows covers one TCR beta chain sequence. The data stem from a study of blood T cell repertoires in COVID-19. Study summary: PBMCs, B-cell-depleted T cells, or T cells provided the cDNA or gDNA that made up the material.

Some clones are missing from TCRdb's copy, which holds only in-frame ones; the method was immunoSEQ multiplex PCR. The sample includes a few hundred thousand clones, around 90% of them seen just once. V gave up 2 bases and J gave up 6 bases, with 11 bases separating them. CDR1 and CDR2 (germline): SGDLS, YYNGEE. The CDR3 is made up of 13 amino acids. The source material was peripheral blood. The rearrangement links TRBV9 to TRBJ1-2; D may be TRBD1 (6 bases). The TCR comes from a woman aged 65 to 85 with COVID-19, enrolled during active disease. CDR3 sequence (DNA): TGTGCCAGCAGCGTCGGCAGGGGACATGGCTACACCTTC. Its protein is CASSVGRGHGYTF.